This entry lists 17 T cell receptor beta chains sequenced from one sample in a study of cytomegalovirus exposure and HLA in healthy donors. In the PCR, 60 Vbeta and 13 Jbeta primers were used. Profiling relied on immunoSEQ multiplex PCR, and the TCRdb table lists in-frame clones only, not all of them. This sample yields approximately 200,000 clones, of which roughly four fifths are seen a single time; approximately 6.5% belongs to the top ten. Input material: PBMCs. These receptors all stem from a woman aged 45-60 years in good health and CMV-seropositive.

This clone was observed a single time. The chain links TRBV5-1 to TRBJ2-3; 7 bases map to TRBD2. Germline loops: CDR1 SGHRS, CDR2 YFSETQ. The CDR3 extends over 15 amino acids. J gave up 5 bases and V 0 bases, and 6 bases lay outside the gene matches. The CDR3 spells CASSLAGLVGDTQYF. CDR3 nucleotides: TGCGCCAGCAGCTTGGCTGGACTAGTGGGAGATACGCAGTATTTT.

The CDR3 sequence is CSVEDLVNTEAFF. For the CDR3, the DNA is TGCAGCGTTGAAGATTTAGTGAACACTGAAGCTTTCTTT. The chain employs TRBV29-1 and TRBJ1-1; D uncertain. In germline, CDR1 is SQVTM, CDR2 ANQGSEA. This CDR3 is 13 amino acids long. Trimming took 0 bases from V and 0 from J, leaving 5 bases between them.

This chain connects TRBV6-5 to TRBJ1-1; D is undetermined. Trimming pared 7 bases from V and 5 bases from J, leaving 14 bases between. The CDR3 is 13 residues long. CDR1 and CDR2 (germline): MNHEY, SVGAGI. CDR3 region: CASNPGGLTEAFF. The CDR3 DNA follows: TGTGCCAGCAATCCCGGAGGTTTAACTGAAGCTTTCTTT.

This rearrangement joins TRBV6-1 to TRBJ1-3; D is uncertain. The ends were cut back, 2 bases at V and 0 bases at J, with 8 bases in the middle. The germline V gene has CDR1 MNHNS and CDR2 SASEGT. CDR3 length equals 15 residues. The CDR3 nucleotides read TGTGCCAGCAGTGAAACAGAGAGCTCTGGAAACACCATATATTTT. Amino acid sequence: CASSETESSGNTIYF.

This chain connects TRBV5-1 to TRBJ2-5; 10 bases map to TRBD2. The J call may be mistaken, given a closer DNA end match to TRBJ2-7. The germline V gene has CDR1 SGHRS and CDR2 YFSETQ. This CDR3 is built from 16 residues. The CDR3 nucleotides read TGCGCCAGGGCCTACCTCATAGCGGGGGGTGTCTACGAGCAGTACTTC. It yields the protein CARAYLIAGGVYEQYF.

This clone has a handful of counts. The chain couples TRBV6-5 to TRBJ2-2, with a possible D match to TRBD2 (5 bases). The V and J ends lost 6 bases and 1 base respectively, with 12 bases between them. Germline CDR1 MNHEY, CDR2 SVGAGI. The CDR3 sequence is 15 residues long. This chain's CDR3 is CASRGAVMNTGELFF. In nucleotides, the CDR3 is TGTGCCAGCAGGGGAGCTGTTATGAACACCGGGGAGCTGTTTTTT.

The rearrangement links TRBV4-1 to TRBJ2-1, with 12 bases that match TRBD2. Losses at the gene ends were 3 bases for V and 8 bases for J; bases not matched to a gene: 17. This CDR3 has 19 amino acids. Germline V gives CDR1 MGHRA, CDR2 YSYEKL. This CDR3 is CASSQSGASGGAGVDEQFF. CDR3 DNA sequence: TGCGCCAGCAGCCAGTCTGGGGCTAGCGGGGGGGCGGGCGTCGATGAGCAGTTCTTC.

The genes are TRBV7-3 and TRBJ1-1; D uncertain. The length of the CDR3 is 13 residues. V lost 3 bases and J lost 3, with 8 bases in between. CDR1 and CDR2 (germline): SGHTA, FQGTGA. The CDR3 here is CASSFSPYTEAFF. The CDR3 bases are TGTGCCAGCAGCTTTAGCCCGTACACTGAAGCTTTCTTT.

The V gene is TRBV2, the J gene TRBJ1-1; possible D gene TRBD1, 6 bases. The V end lost 5 bases, the J end lost 3 bases, and 13 bases lay between the germline ends. Germline CDR1 is SNHLY and CDR2 is FYNNEI. The CDR3 spans 14 residues. The CDR3 nucleotides are TGTGCCAGCAGTCTACAGGGTTTGGACACTGAAGCTTTCTTT. Its translation: CASSLQGLDTEAFF.

This clone has a handful of counts. J is TRBJ1-5 and V is TRBV5-4; TRBD1 is a possible D gene (5 bases). The CDR3 spans 14 residues. The V gene's germline CDR1 is SGHNT and CDR2 YYREEE (reference sequence). V was shortened by 2 bases and J by 6 bases, with 12 bases between the two germline ends. The CDR3 coding sequence is TGTGCCAGCAGCTTCGGAGGGGAAGGTCAGCCCCAGCATTTT. This translates into CASSFGGEGQPQHF.

This chain connects TRBV5-6 to TRBJ2-3, with 8 bases that match TRBD1. This CDR3 region has 13 residues. Trimming removed 3 bases from V and 7 bases from J; junction bases left unmatched: 4. Per germline, CDR1 SGHDT and CDR2 YYEEEE. The CDR3: CASSSQGANTQYF. For the CDR3, the DNA is TGTGCCAGCAGCTCCCAGGGGGCTAATACGCAGTATTTT.

The chain uses TRBV5-6 and TRBJ1-5; a weak D match, TRBD1 (5 bases). The ends were cut back, 0 bases at V and 9 bases at J, with 16 bases in the middle. Germline V CDR1 and CDR2: SGHDT, YYEEEE. The CDR3 extends over 15 amino acids. CDR3 amino acids: CASSLGRGDRRPQHF. In nucleotides, the CDR3 is TGTGCCAGCAGCTTGGGGAGGGGCGACCGTCGGCCCCAGCATTTT.

This clone was found once. The chain uses TRBV6-5 and TRBJ1-4; D is ambiguous. CDR1 is MNHEY, CDR2 SVGAGI, per germline. The CDR3 runs 15 residues. V shed 6 bases and J shed 5 bases, with 16 bases lying between them. The CDR3 coding sequence is TGTGCCAGCAGCCCCGGATGGACTGGGAATGAAAAACTGTTTTTT. Amino acid sequence: CASSPGWTGNEKLFF.

The genes are TRBV27 and TRBJ1-1; 7 nucleotides line up with TRBD1. The germline V gene has CDR1 MNHEY and CDR2 SMNVEV (reference sequence). Losses at the gene ends were 7 bases for V and 4 bases for J; bases not matched to a gene: 12. The CDR3 consists of 15 residues. The CDR3 here is CASTEQGPGVTEAFF. DNA of the CDR3: TGTGCCAGCACCGAACAGGGGCCTGGGGTCACTGAAGCTTTCTTT.

The chain couples TRBV5-1 to TRBJ1-3; TRBD1 might be the D (5 bases). The germline V gene encodes CDR1 SGHRS and CDR2 YFSETQ. With 1 base removed from V and 2 bases from J, the gap between germline ends came to 22 bases. The CDR3 totals 19 residues. CDR3 residues: CASSLLGQGALGTGNTIYF. The CDR3 DNA reads as TGCGCCAGCAGCTTGCTAGGACAAGGGGCATTGGGGACTGGAAACACCATATATTTT. Complete variable domain (other parts from reference TRBV5-1 and TRBJ1-3): KAGVTQTPRYLIKTRGQQVTLSCSPISGHRSVSWYQQTPGQGLQFLFEYFSETQRNKGNFPGRFSGRQFSNSRSEMNVSTLELGDSALYLCASSLLGQGALGTGNTIYFGEGSWLTVV.

With respect to this clone: The same CDR3 can be traced to other DNA sequences in this sample. The V gene is TRBV10-3, the J gene TRBJ2-2; TRBD2 matches 13 bases. J was trimmed by 8 bases and V by 6 bases; bases with no gene match: 6. Germline lookup yields CDR1 ENHRY and CDR2 SYGVKD. This CDR3 is built from 15 residues. The CDR3 protein is CAIRGLAGDTGELFF. The DNA for the CDR3 is TGTGCCATCAGAGGACTAGCGGGAGATACAGGGGAGCTGTTTTTT.

In this sample, this clone turned up a few times. This chain connects TRBV19 to TRBJ1-1; D is undetermined. The V gene's germline CDR1 is LNHDA and CDR2 SQIVND (reference sequence). The CDR3 totals 12 residues. Trimming took off 7 bases at V and 1 base at J, with 7 bases between the two ends. The CDR3: CASNAGNTEAFF. The CDR3 nucleotides read TGTGCCAGTAATGCAGGGAACACTGAAGCTTTCTTT. The variable domain in full, with the rest retrieved from reference TRBV19 and TRBJ1-1, is DGGITQSPKYLFRKEGQNVTLSCEQNLNHDAMYWYRQDPGQGLRLIYYSQIVNDFQKGDIAEGYSVSREKKESFPLTVTSAQKNPTAFYLCASNAGNTEAFFGQGTRLTVV.